These 32 T cell receptor beta chains were sequenced from one sample in a study of blood T cell repertoires in COVID-19. Assay: immunoSEQ multiplex PCR; the TCRdb copy retains only in-frame clones and omits some. The sample contains some 270,000 clones, about 80% of which appear only once. Sequencing was carried out using peripheral blood. The receptors originated from a person aged 70 to 79 with COVID-19, enrolled during active disease.

V gene TRBV28 combines with J gene TRBJ2-6; TRBD1 aligns across 7 bases. The CDR3 is made up of 20 amino acids. V was pared by 1 base and J by 2 bases, with 14 bases of the junction left unmatched. Germline V gives CDR1 MDHEN, CDR2 SYDVKM. The DNA for the CDR3 is TGTGCCAGCAGTTTATCCCCTGGGGGCAGGGGGTTCACTGGGGCCAACGTCCTGACTTTC. It codes for CASSLSPGGRGFTGANVLTF.

The rearrangement links TRBV19 to TRBJ1-5, with a possible D match to TRBD1 (6 bases). Trimming removed 5 bases from V and 6 bases from J, with 17 bases in between. The CDR3 is made up of 15 amino acids. CDR1 LNHDA and CDR2 SQIVND come from the germline V gene (reference sequence). CDR3 DNA: TGTGCCAGTAGTCCTGCCCGCAGGGGCGGTCAGCCCCAGCATTTT. Translating it yields CASSPARRGGQPQHF.

The chain employs TRBV7-2 and TRBJ2-5; D is perhaps TRBD2 (5 bases). Deletions cut 1 base from V and 4 bases from J, with 19 bases between. This CDR3 region has 17 residues. Germline V lookup: CDR1 SGHTA, CDR2 FQGNSA. The CDR3 reads CASSLVGSGPILETQYF. Here the CDR3 DNA reads TGTGCCAGCAGCTTAGTTGGGAGCGGACCGATTCTAGAGACCCAGTACTTC.

The chain uses TRBV2 and TRBJ2-5; 8 bases align to TRBD2. Germline CDR1 reads SNHLY; CDR2 reads FYNNEI. The length of the CDR3 is 18 residues. The trim removed 3 bases at V and 4 bases at J, leaving 16 bases unmatched. The CDR3 sequence: CASSEGRRRGAGGETQYF. The CDR3 nucleotides are TGTGCCAGCAGTGAGGGCCGGAGGAGGGGGGCGGGAGGAGAGACCCAGTACTTC.

This chain connects TRBV3-1 (or the pseudogene TRBV3-2) to TRBJ2-1, with D perhaps matching TRBD2 (5 bases). Germline CDR1 and CDR2: LGHDT and YNNKEL (reference sequence). This CDR3 spans 17 amino acids. V lost 0 bases and J lost 0, with 12 bases in between. This chain's CDR3 is CASSQDHPGFSYNEQFF. For the CDR3, the DNA is TGTGCCAGCAGCCAAGATCATCCGGGATTCTCCTACAATGAGCAGTTCTTC.

J is TRBJ2-7 and V is TRBV19; 15 bases line up with TRBD2. Germline-derived CDR1 and CDR2 are LNHDA and SQIVND (reference sequence). Trimming cost V 4 bases and J 7 bases; bases outside gene matches: 11. This CDR3 comprises 17 residues. CDR3 loop: CASSKAGTSGRTGEQYF. The CDR3 nucleotides are TGTGCCAGTAGTAAAGCCGGGACTAGCGGGAGGACAGGGGAGCAGTACTTC.

The chain has TRBV7-6 and TRBJ2-7, with TRBD2 matching over 8 bases. Germline V gives CDR1 SGHVS, CDR2 FNYEAQ. J was trimmed by 0 bases and V by 5 bases; bases with no gene match: 12. The CDR3 consists of 17 residues. The DNA for the CDR3 is TGTGCCAGCAGCCCTAAGATCACTAGCGGTGGCTCCTACGAGCAGTACTTC. It is translated as CASSPKITSGGSYEQYF.

The rearrangement joins TRBV7-2 to TRBJ1-5; 12 nucleotides match TRBD1. The V gene's germline CDR1 is SGHTA and CDR2 FQGNSA. The CDR3 loop spans 17 amino acids. Germline trimming cut 1 base from V and 4 bases from J; bases unmatched to any gene: 5. The CDR3 sequence is CASSLVGTGGRNQPQHF. In DNA form, the CDR3 reads TGTGCCAGCAGCTTAGTGGGGACAGGGGGCCGTAATCAGCCCCAGCATTTT.

V and J are TRBV10-3 and TRBJ1-4; D is unresolved. Trimming cost V 4 bases and J 0 bases, with 9 bases left between them. Germline assignment: CDR1 ENHRY and CDR2 SYGVKD. The CDR3 consists of 15 residues. The CDR3 sequence: CAISAGSPTNEKLFF. The DNA for the CDR3 is TGTGCCATCAGTGCAGGCAGCCCAACTAATGAAAAACTGTTTTTT.

The chain carries TRBV9 and TRBJ2-3, with 7 bases matching TRBD1. Trimming cost V 0 bases and J 4 bases; bases outside gene matches: 2. The CDR3 consists of 14 residues. Germline CDR1 SGDLS, CDR2 YYNGEE. The CDR3 DNA reads as TGTGCCAGCAGCGTAGGACAGGGCCCAGATACGCAGTATTTT. It encodes CASSVGQGPDTQYF.

The CDR3 reads CASSPTGNQPQHF. In DNA form, the CDR3 reads TGTGCCAGCAGCCCGACAGGCAATCAGCCCCAGCATTTT. The genes are TRBV7-2 and TRBJ1-5, with D tentatively TRBD1 (5 bases). The CDR3 has 13 residues. Germline CDR1 is SGHTA and CDR2 is FQGNSA. The V and J ends lost 5 bases and 2 bases respectively, with 7 bases between them. Together with reference TRBV7-2 and TRBJ1-5, the CDR3 gives the full variable domain: GAGVSQSPSNKVTEKGKDVELRCDPISGHTALYWYRQSLGQGLEFLIYFQGNSAPDKSGLPSDRFSAERTGGSVSTLTIQRTQQEDSAVYLCASSPTGNQPQHFGDGTRLSIL.

The V call is TRBV9, the J call TRBJ2-3, with TRBD1 matching over 8 bases. Trimming took 0 bases from V and 6 from J; bases not matched to a gene: 6. The CDR3 spans 15 residues. Germline CDR1 and CDR2: SGDLS and YYNGEE. Here the CDR3 reads CASSVVQGAGDTQYF. The CDR3 DNA sequence: TGTGCCAGCAGCGTAGTGCAGGGGGCGGGGGATACGCAGTATTTT.

This sequence joins TRBV19 and TRBJ1-2, with 7 bases that match TRBD1. J gave up 8 bases and V 4 bases, and 13 bases lay outside the gene matches. Germline V gives CDR1 LNHDA, CDR2 SQIVND (reference sequence). This CDR3 has 15 amino acids. The CDR3 here is CASSTTSSGGGGYTF. The CDR3 DNA follows: TGTGCCAGTAGTACGACATCATCAGGGGGAGGAGGCTACACCTTC.

The V gene is TRBV7-3, the J gene TRBJ1-5, with D hard to call. V lost 5 bases and J 1 base, leaving 12 bases between the germline ends. The CDR3 spans 15 residues. In germline, CDR1 is SGHTA, CDR2 FQGTGA. The CDR3 sequence: CASSPKAGSNQPQHF. The CDR3 nucleotides are TGTGCCAGCAGCCCGAAGGCAGGAAGCAATCAGCCCCAGCATTTT.

This sequence joins TRBV2 and TRBJ2-1, with TRBD2 matching 14 bases. There are 15 residues in the CDR3. Germline-derived CDR1 and CDR2 are SNHLY and FYNNEI. The trim removed 6 bases at V and 7 bases at J, leaving 5 bases unmatched. CDR3 bases: TGTGCCAGCAGGGGACTAGCGGGAGAGCAAAATGAGCAGTTCTTC. It yields the protein CASRGLAGEQNEQFF.

The chain combines TRBV7-2 with TRBJ1-2; D is possibly TRBD1 (6 bases). Trimming removed 2 bases from V and 4 bases from J, with 20 bases in between. The CDR3 is 17 residues long. Germline V lookup: CDR1 SGHTA, CDR2 FQGNSA. The CDR3 loop reads CASSLSVVGGVGYGYTF. The CDR3 DNA sequence: TGTGCCAGCAGCTTATCGGTTGTAGGGGGAGTTGGCTATGGCTACACCTTC.

The genes are TRBV28 and TRBJ2-1; TRBD2 matches 8 bases. Trimming cost V 6 bases and J 4 bases; bases outside gene matches: 8. The CDR3 contains 15 residues. The germline V gene has CDR1 MDHEN and CDR2 SYDVKM. CDR3 region: CASSLTSGSYNEQFF. The CDR3 DNA follows: TGTGCCAGCAGCCTTACTAGCGGTTCTTACAATGAGCAGTTCTTC.

The chain carries TRBV2 and TRBJ2-1, with 12 bases that match TRBD1. Trimming took 7 bases from V and 7 from J; bases not matched to a gene: 11. This CDR3 has 16 residues. Germline V gene sequence: CDR1 SNHLY, CDR2 FYNNEI. CDR3 nucleotides: TGTGCCAGCAAGGTGGCTGGGACAGGGGGCTTGAATGAGCAGTTCTTC. Translating gives CASKVAGTGGLNEQFF.

The rearrangement joins TRBV3-1 (or the pseudogene TRBV3-2) to TRBJ2-5, with TRBD2 matching over 7 bases. Losses at the gene ends were 1 base for V and 4 bases for J; bases not matched to a gene: 18. The CDR3 covers 19 residues. Germline V gene data show CDR1 as LGHDT and CDR2 as YNNKEL (reference sequence). DNA for the CDR3: TGTGCCAGCAGCCAAGCATTTCCGGGATTCCGCGGGAGTACAGAGACCCAGTACTTC. Encoded protein: CASSQAFPGFRGSTETQYF.

The chain couples TRBV25-1 to TRBJ1-6; 7 positions match TRBD1. Germline V gene sequence: CDR1 MGHDK, CDR2 SYGVNS. V lost 4 bases to trimming and J lost 7 bases; unmatched junction nucleotides: 4. This CDR3 spans 14 amino acids. CDR3 DNA sequence: TGTGCCAGCAGTGCGACAGGGTGGAATTCACCCCTCCACTTT. It encodes CASSATGWNSPLHF.

This clone was counted many times. The chain recombines TRBV28 with TRBJ1-5; 8 nucleotides agree with TRBD1. The V and J ends lost 5 bases and 4 bases, in that order; junction bases with no gene match: 4. The CDR3 totals 14 residues. The germline V gene encodes CDR1 MDHEN and CDR2 SYDVKM. The CDR3, as DNA: TGTGCCAGCAGTGAACAGGGGGAAAATCAGCCCCAGCATTTT. Encoded protein: CASSEQGENQPQHF. The entire variable domain, with the rest obtained from reference TRBV28 and TRBJ1-5, is as follows: DVKVTQSSRYLVKRTGEKVFLECVQDMDHENMFWYRQDPGLGLRLIYFSYDVKMKEKGDIPEGYSVSREKKERFSLILESASTNQTSMYLCASSEQGENQPQHFGDGTRLSIL.

The CDR3 here is CASSQVGLAESTGELFF. CDR3 DNA: TGTGCCAGCAGCCAGGTAGGACTAGCGGAGTCCACCGGGGAGCTGTTTTTT. The chain carries TRBV6-2 or TRBV6-3 and TRBJ2-2; TRBD2 matches at 10 bases. The V segment lost 6 bases and the J segment 4 bases; nucleotides outside the gene matches: 11. CDR1 is MNHEY, CDR2 SVGEGT, per germline. The CDR3 has 17 amino acids.

This chain uses TRBV4-3 with TRBJ2-7; 9 bases fit TRBD1. The V gene's germline CDR1 is LGHNA and CDR2 YSLEER. Unmatched junction bases numbered 11, after V lost 2 bases and J lost 6 bases. The CDR3 spans 16 residues. This chain's CDR3 is CASSQLSDRGLGEQYF. The CDR3, as DNA: TGCGCCAGCAGCCAACTCTCGGACAGGGGTCTGGGCGAGCAGTACTTC.

The genes are TRBV4-3 and TRBJ1-2, with 9 positions matching TRBD1. V shed 3 bases and J 7 bases; nucleotides not matched to a gene: 12. This CDR3 has 16 amino acids. From germline, CDR1 is LGHNA and CDR2 YSLEER. CDR3 nucleotide sequence: TGCGCCAGCAGCCACCCGGGACAGGGAACTTTAGGTGGCTACACCTTC. Protein sequence: CASSHPGQGTLGGYTF.

Details on this clone: In the same sample, other DNA sequences code for this CDR3. The chain couples TRBV28 to TRBJ1-2; TRBD1 might be the D (5 bases). CDR3 length equals 13 residues. V was shortened by 5 bases and J by 3 bases, with 10 bases between the two germline ends. Germline V gene lookup returns CDR1 MDHEN and CDR2 SYDVKM. CDR3 sequence (DNA): TGTGCCAGCAGTATTACAGGTGACTATGGCTACACCTTC. It codes for CASSITGDYGYTF.

The V gene is TRBV30, the J gene TRBJ2-2; no reliable D call. The germline V gene encodes CDR1 GTSNPN and CDR2 SVGIG (reference sequence). This CDR3 contains 13 residues. V was pared by 0 bases and J by 5 bases, with 7 bases between. The chain's CDR3 is CAWSVQLTGELFF. In DNA, the CDR3 is TGTGCCTGGAGTGTACAGCTTACCGGGGAGCTGTTTTTT.

The rearrangement uses TRBV7-8 and TRBJ1-4; D is possibly TRBD1 (5 bases). CDR1 and CDR2 (germline): SGHVS, FQNEAQ. V was shortened by 5 bases and J by 5 bases, with 12 bases between the two germline ends. The CDR3 length is 14 residues. The CDR3 loop reads CASSPTETNEKLFF. The CDR3 DNA reads as TGTGCCAGCAGCCCGACAGAAACAAATGAAAAACTGTTTTTT.

The chain employs TRBV11-2 and TRBJ2-1, with a weak D call TRBD2 (6 bases). This CDR3 has 18 residues. Germline loops: CDR1 SGHAT, CDR2 FQNNGV. Trimming took off 6 bases at V and 8 bases at J, with 29 bases between the two ends. The CDR3 region is CASSPRRLAGSNPDEQFF. In DNA, the CDR3 is TGTGCCAGCAGTCCCCGGAGGTTGGCGGGGTCAAACCCGGATGAGCAGTTCTTC. The full variable domain, in which reference TRBV11-2 and TRBJ2-1 provide the parts outside the CDR3, is EAGVAQSPRYKIIEKRQSVAFWCNPISGHATLYWYQQILGQGPKLLIQFQNNGVVDDSQLPKDRFSAERLKGVDSTLKIQPAKLEDSAVYLCASSPRRLAGSNPDEQFFGPGTRLTVL.

The rearrangement uses TRBV5-6 and TRBJ1-4, with 9 positions matching TRBD1. The J segment lost 4 bases and the V segment lost 0 bases, leaving 7 bases of the junction unmatched. The CDR3 totals 17 residues. Per the germline V gene, CDR1 is SGHDT and CDR2 is YYEEEE. The CDR3: CASSLVGQGRGNEKLFF. The DNA for the CDR3 is TGTGCCAGCAGCTTGGTGGGACAGGGTCGGGGTAATGAAAAACTGTTTTTT.

CDR3 coding DNA: TGTGCCAGCAGTTTAGGGAGAGGGGGGGATCAGCCCCAGCATTTT. Residues: CASSLGRGGDQPQHF. The V gene is TRBV27, the J gene TRBJ1-5, with a weak D call TRBD1 (6 bases). V shed 2 bases and J shed 5 bases, with 13 bases lying between them. CDR1 and CDR2 (germline): MNHEY, SMNVEV (reference sequence). This CDR3 region has 15 residues.

This clone occurred a few times. This chain links TRBV7-6 with TRBJ1-6; tentative D call: TRBD1 (6 bases). This CDR3 spans 14 amino acids. Between the trimmed V and J ends, which lost 3 bases and 6 bases, there was a span of 9 bases. Per germline, CDR1 SGHVS and CDR2 FNYEAQ. The CDR3 reads CASSFRGSNSPLHF. The CDR3 nucleotides read TGTGCCAGCAGCTTCAGGGGAAGTAATTCACCCCTCCACTTT.

The chain is built from TRBV18 and TRBJ2-7; TRBD2 matches 7 bases. Germline CDR1 reads KGHSH; CDR2 reads LQKENI. J gave up 5 bases and V 4 bases, and 8 bases lay outside the gene matches. The length of the CDR3 is 14 residues. CDR3 DNA sequence: TGTGCCAGCTCACGTTCGGGCGGGAGCGACGAGCAGTACTTC. Residues: CASSRSGGSDEQYF. The full variable domain, completed using reference TRBV18 and TRBJ2-7, is NAGVMQNPRHLVRRRGQEARLRCSPMKGHSHVYWYRQLPEEGLKFMVYLQKENIIDESGMPKERFSAEFPKEGPSILRIQQVVRGDSAAYFCASSRSGGSDEQYFGPGTRLTVT.